Listed below are T cell receptor beta chains from one sample, sequenced in a study of control samples from healthy donors and cancer patients. Generated by immunoSEQ multiplex PCR, the TCRdb table keeps only in-frame clones and is missing some. The sample holds 350,000 to 450,000 clones, 90% seen once. Input material: PBMCs. The source of these receptors is a man in his forties with head and neck cancer. Each CDR3 is given with its conserved first and last residue. The order of the fields is J gene, clone size, D gene, V gene, CDR3 DNA, CDR3 protein. The D gene is left open where the match is weak. Clone size is not always given. Where it is, it says once, few, many or a class for expanded clones.

TRBJ1-1 | few | - | TRBV28 | TGTGCCAGCAGTCTAGCCGGGACCCGTGGGACTGAAGCTTTCTTT | CASSLAGTRGTEAFF
TRBJ1-2 | few | - | TRBV5-1 | TGCGCCAGCAGCACAACCGGGGAGGTGGATTACACCTTC | CASSTTGEVDYTF
TRBJ2-5 | - | - | TRBV20-1 | TGCAGTGCTCCTGTCCTGGGGGCCCAGTACTTC | CSAPVLGAQYF
TRBJ2-5 | few | - | TRBV7-3 | TGTGCCAGCAGCTTAAACGGCAGGGGTTTAGAGACCCAGTACTTC | CASSLNGRGLETQYF
TRBJ1-2 | - | - | TRBV18 | TGTGCCAGCTCACCACTCGACAGATCCTATGGCTACACCTTC | CASSPLDRSYGYTF
TRBJ2-7 | - | TRBD1 | TRBV19 | TGTGCCAGTAGTGCGGGACAGGCGGCCTACGAGCAGTACTTC | CASSAGQAAYEQYF
TRBJ2-1 | - | TRBD2 | TRBV6-4 | TGTGCCAGCAGTGCCGGACTAGCGGGAGGTTTCGATGAGCAGTTCTTC | CASSAGLAGGFDEQFF
TRBJ2-3 | - | TRBD2 | TRBV5-5 | TGTGCCAGCAGTTTACTAGCGGGAGTGGGAGATACGCAGTATTTT | CASSLLAGVGDTQYF
TRBJ1-1 | - | - | TRBV28 | TGTGCCAGCAGTTCCCCGGGCAGAGAAGCTTTCTTT | CASSSPGREAFF
TRBJ2-7 | - | - | TRBV27 | TGTGCCAGCAGTTTATCCACAGTGCGGTCCTACGAGCAGTACTTC | CASSLSTVRSYEQYF
TRBJ1-1 | - | - | TRBV11-3 | TGTGCCAGCAGCTTAGGAGGGACGAACACTGAAGCTTTCTTT | CASSLGGTNTEAFF
TRBJ1-2 | - | - | TRBV2 | TGTGCCAGCAGTGTGGGCGGAAACTATGGCTACACCTTC | CASSVGGNYGYTF
TRBJ2-2 | - | - | TRBV11-1 | TGTGCCAGCAGCTTAGAAGACAGAATACCCACCGGGGAGCTGTTTTTT | CASSLEDRIPTGELFF